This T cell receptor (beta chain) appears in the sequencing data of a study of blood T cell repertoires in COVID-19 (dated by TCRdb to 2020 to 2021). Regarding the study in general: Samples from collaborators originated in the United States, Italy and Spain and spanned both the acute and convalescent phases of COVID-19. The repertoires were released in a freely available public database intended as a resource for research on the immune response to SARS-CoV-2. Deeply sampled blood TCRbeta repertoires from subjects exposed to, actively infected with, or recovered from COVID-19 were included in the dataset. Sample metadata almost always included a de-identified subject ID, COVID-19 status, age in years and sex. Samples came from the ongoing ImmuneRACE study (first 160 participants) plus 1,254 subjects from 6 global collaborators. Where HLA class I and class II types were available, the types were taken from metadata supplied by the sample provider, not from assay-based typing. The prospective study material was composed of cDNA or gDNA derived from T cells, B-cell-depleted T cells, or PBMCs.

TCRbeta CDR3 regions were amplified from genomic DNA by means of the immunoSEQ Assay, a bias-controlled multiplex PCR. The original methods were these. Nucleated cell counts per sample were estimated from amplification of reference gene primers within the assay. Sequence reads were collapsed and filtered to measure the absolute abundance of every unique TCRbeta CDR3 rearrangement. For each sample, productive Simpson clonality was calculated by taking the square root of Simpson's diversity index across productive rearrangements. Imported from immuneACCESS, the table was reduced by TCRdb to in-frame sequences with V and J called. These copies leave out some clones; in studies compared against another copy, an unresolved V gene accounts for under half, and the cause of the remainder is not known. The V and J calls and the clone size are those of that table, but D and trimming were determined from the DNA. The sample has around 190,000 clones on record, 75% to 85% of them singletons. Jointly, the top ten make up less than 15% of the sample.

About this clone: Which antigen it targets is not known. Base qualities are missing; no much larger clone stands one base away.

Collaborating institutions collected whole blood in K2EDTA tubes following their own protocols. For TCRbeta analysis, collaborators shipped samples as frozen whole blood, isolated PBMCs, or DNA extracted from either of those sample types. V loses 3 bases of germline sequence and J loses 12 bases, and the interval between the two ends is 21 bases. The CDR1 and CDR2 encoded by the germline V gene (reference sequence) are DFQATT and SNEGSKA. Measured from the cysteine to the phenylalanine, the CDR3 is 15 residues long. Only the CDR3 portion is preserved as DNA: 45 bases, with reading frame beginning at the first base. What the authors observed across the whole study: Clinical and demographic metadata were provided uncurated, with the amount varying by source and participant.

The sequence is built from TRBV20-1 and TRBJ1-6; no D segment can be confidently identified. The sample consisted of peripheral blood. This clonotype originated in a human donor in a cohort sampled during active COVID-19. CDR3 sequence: CSASGLPGRYGPLHF. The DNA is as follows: TGCAGTGCTAGTGGCTTGCCCGGGAGATATGGACCCCTCCACTTT.